This record concerns one T cell receptor beta chain sequence. The antigen remains unidentified. Template switching, a step in the protocol, added a universal primer site, and cDNA carried unique molecular identifiers. TCRdb reprocessed the 5' RACE reads with MiXCR, giving one entry per CDR3 protein. The sample holds 1.5 million to 2 million distinct CDR3 sequences, 25% to 35% seen once. J was trimmed by 7 bases and V by 4 bases; bases with no gene match: 17. The germline CDR1 and CDR2 sequences are SGDLS and YYNGEE. The CDR3 consists of 17 residues. This specimen belongs to a study of identical twins. The study, taken as a whole, reports: Invariant MAIT and iNKT cells could partly confound zero-insertion analyses. Conclusions leaned on cross-sectional statistical analysis and did not track the same donors over time.

Every one of the donors was a healthy Caucasian. Source material: cord blood. This clonotype originated in a newborn girl in good health. J is TRBJ2-7 and V is TRBV9, with 10 positions matching TRBD2. CDR3 sequence (DNA): TGTGCCAGCAGCCCCTACTCACTAGCGGGGACCTACAATGAGCAGTACTTC. This codes for CASSPYSLAGTYNEQYF.